Sequencing of this T cell receptor (beta chain) was carried out in a study of cytomegalovirus exposure and HLA in healthy donors. Study-level findings and limits: Most subjects had HLA-A and HLA-B alleles reportedly predicted accurately by TCR beta sequences.

Sampled while nominally healthy, donors likely had unrecorded immune exposures. With regard to this clone: Its antigen is still unknown.

This CDR3 has 14 residues. Germline assignment: CDR1 SGHTA and CDR2 FQGNSA. Losses at the gene ends were 5 bases for V and 6 bases for J; bases not matched to a gene: 8. Use of 60 Vbeta and 13 Jbeta primers characterized the PCR. TCRdb's table, derived via immunoSEQ multiplex PCR, lists solely in-frame clones and lacks some. Among about 160,000 clones, 80% to 90% were seen once, and the ten largest hold about 12%. Sequenced material: PBMCs. This chain uses TRBV7-2 with TRBJ1-1, with TRBD1 matching over 8 bases. The sequence was collected from a woman in her fifties or sixties in good health and CMV-seronegative. In DNA form, the CDR3 reads TGTGCCAGCAGCCTAAGGACAGGGCTGCCTGAAGCTTTCTTT. This codes for CASSLRTGLPEAFF. The full variable domain, completed using reference TRBV7-2 and TRBJ1-1, is GAGVSQSPSNKVTEKGKDVELRCDPISGHTALYWYRQSLGQGLEFLIYFQGNSAPDKSGLPSDRFSAERTGGSVSTLTIQRTQQEDSAVYLCASSLRTGLPEAFFGQGTRLTVV.